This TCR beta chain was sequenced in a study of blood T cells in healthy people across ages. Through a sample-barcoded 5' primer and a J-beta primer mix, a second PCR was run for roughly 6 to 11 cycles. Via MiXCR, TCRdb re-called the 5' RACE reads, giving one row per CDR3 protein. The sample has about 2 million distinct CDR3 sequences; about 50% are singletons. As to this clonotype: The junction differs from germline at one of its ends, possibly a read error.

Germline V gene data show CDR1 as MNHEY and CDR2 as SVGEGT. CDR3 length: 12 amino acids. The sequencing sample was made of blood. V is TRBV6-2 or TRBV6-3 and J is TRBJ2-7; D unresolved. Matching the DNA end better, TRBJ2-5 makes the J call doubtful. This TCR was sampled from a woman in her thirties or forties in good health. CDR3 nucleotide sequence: TGTGTCAGCAGTTTCTTTGGGGAGACCCAGTACTTC. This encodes CVSSFFGETQYF.